One and the same sample provided the 20 T cell receptor beta chains below, sequenced in a study of cytomegalovirus exposure and HLA in healthy donors. Clones were read by immunoSEQ multiplex PCR, and TCRdb kept only the in-frame ones, dropping some. The table lists more than 100,000 clones, approximately 91% of them singletons, with approximately 1.5% in the top ten. Material for sequencing was PBMCs. These receptor sequences come from a man younger than 40 in good health and CMV-seronegative.

This clone showed up just a few times. The chain has TRBV7-9 and TRBJ1-2; D unclear. The CDR3 sequence is 13 residues long. Germline values: CDR1 SEHNR, CDR2 FQNEAQ (reference sequence). V lost 2 bases, J lost 7 bases, and 11 bases lay in between. The CDR3: CASSLYEGSGYTF. The CDR3 DNA reads as TGTGCCAGCAGCTTATACGAGGGATCTGGCTACACCTTC.

The chain joins TRBV7-2 to TRBJ1-1; weak D call: TRBD1 (5 bases). This CDR3 spans 14 amino acids. Germline V gives CDR1 SGHTA, CDR2 FQGNSA. Trimming took 5 bases from V and 1 from J, leaving 11 bases between them. CDR3 protein: CASSPRQQNTEAFF. The CDR3 nucleotides read TGTGCCAGCAGCCCTCGACAGCAGAACACTGAAGCTTTCTTT.

This clone was observed a few times. This sequence joins TRBV9 and TRBJ2-5, with D possibly matching TRBD2 (5 bases). Trimming removed 3 bases from V and 7 bases from J, with 16 bases in between. Per the germline V gene, CDR1 is SGDLS and CDR2 is YYNGEE. The CDR3 has 14 residues. The CDR3 sequence is CASSATRGEGTQYF. CDR3 nucleotide sequence: TGTGCCAGCAGCGCCACTCGAGGCGAGGGGACCCAGTACTTC.

The CDR3 protein is CASSLGPGTGGYEQYF. CDR3 in DNA: TGCGCCAGCAGCTTGGGCCCCGGGACAGGAGGCTACGAGCAGTACTTC. V is TRBV5-1 and J is TRBJ2-7; the match to TRBD1 covers 8 bases. The CDR3 covers 16 residues. With 0 bases clipped from V and 3 bases from J, the junction kept 8 bases outside the gene matches. Germline V lookup: CDR1 SGHRS, CDR2 YFSETQ.

This chain connects TRBV4-3 to TRBJ2-3; 11 bases match TRBD2. The CDR3 spans 17 residues. CDR1 and CDR2 from the germline V gene are LGHNA and YSLEER. V lost 4 bases, J lost 4 bases, and 10 bases stayed unmatched. The DNA of the CDR3 is TGCGCCAGCAGCCTCACCTGGGGGACTAGCGGAGCAGATACGCAGTATTTT. The encoded protein is CASSLTWGTSGADTQYF.

This chain uses TRBV11-2 with TRBJ1-3; 9 bases map to TRBD1. The V segment lost 6 bases and the J segment 2 bases; nucleotides outside the gene matches: 5. This CDR3 region has 15 residues. CDR1 SGHAT and CDR2 FQNNGV come from the germline V gene. The chain's CDR3 is CASSSRQGAGNTIYF. In nucleotides, the CDR3 is TGTGCCAGCAGTTCCCGACAGGGGGCTGGAAACACCATATATTTT.

V and J are TRBV2 and TRBJ1-5, with D hard to call. V was trimmed by 10 bases and J by 0 bases, leaving 10 bases between them. Germline V lookup: CDR1 SNHLY, CDR2 FYNNEI. This CDR3 comprises 13 residues. CDR3 protein: CATTDISNQPQHF. CDR3 in DNA: TGTGCCACCACAGATATTAGCAATCAGCCCCAGCATTTT.

This chain links TRBV5-4 with TRBJ2-7; a weak D match, TRBD1 (6 bases). Trimming cost V 3 bases and J 5 bases, with 15 bases left between them. The CDR3 consists of 14 residues. Germline-derived CDR1 and CDR2 are SGHNT and YYREEE (reference sequence). The CDR3 here is CASSWYKGDDEQYF. CDR3 in DNA: TGTGCCAGCAGCTGGTATAAGGGGGACGACGAGCAGTACTTC.

The rearrangement links TRBV30 to TRBJ1-2; 11 nucleotides agree with TRBD1. CDR3 length: 12 amino acids. Germline V lookup: CDR1 GTSNPN, CDR2 SVGIG (reference sequence). J was trimmed by 8 bases and V by 8 bases; bases with no gene match: 7. CDR3 sequence reads: CAAGQGARGYTF. The CDR3 region has the DNA TGTGCCGCCGGACAGGGGGCGAGAGGCTACACCTTC.

The rearrangement joins TRBV4-3 to TRBJ2-3; tentative D call: TRBD2 (6 bases). The CDR3 has 15 amino acids. V was pared by 1 base and J by 1 base, with 9 bases between. Germline values: CDR1 LGHNA, CDR2 YSLEER. The CDR3 is CASSQVPSGTDTQYF. CDR3 nucleotide sequence: TGCGCCAGCAGCCAAGTCCCTAGCGGCACAGATACGCAGTATTTT.

V usage is TRBV7-9 and J usage is TRBJ2-7, with a possible D match to TRBD1 (6 bases). The germline CDR1 and CDR2 sequences are SEHNR and FQNEAQ (reference sequence). CDR3 length equals 13 residues. Trimming removed 6 bases from V and 2 bases from J, with 11 bases in between. CDR3 protein: CASRRQVAYEQYF. Here the CDR3 DNA reads TGTGCCAGCAGAAGACAGGTAGCCTACGAGCAGTACTTC.

This CDR3 is CASSYSPTDVNYGYTF. CDR3 coding DNA: TGTGCCAGCAGTTACTCGCCGACAGACGTTAACTATGGCTACACCTTC. The rearrangement joins TRBV6-5 to TRBJ1-2; D possibly corresponds to TRBD1 (5 bases). The length of the CDR3 is 16 residues. The V and J ends lost 0 bases and 1 base respectively, with 12 bases between them. The germline V gene encodes CDR1 MNHEY and CDR2 SVGAGI.

The J gene is TRBJ1-1, the V gene TRBV11-1; perhaps TRBD1 as D (5 bases). The CDR3 spans 18 residues. Germline lookup yields CDR1 SGHAT and CDR2 FQDESV (reference sequence). V was shortened by 2 bases and J by 7 bases, with 26 bases between the two germline ends. CDR3 sequence reads: CASSLSGPGRLTGLEAFF. In DNA form, the CDR3 reads TGTGCCAGCAGCTTAAGTGGCCCAGGAAGGCTTACAGGTCTTGAAGCTTTCTTT.

The V call is TRBV4-2, the J call TRBJ2-7; D gene ambiguous. Germline CDR1 reads LGHNA; CDR2 reads YNFKEQ. V lost 1 base and J lost 3, with 13 bases in between. The CDR3 loop spans 15 amino acids. CDR3 nucleotide sequence: TGTGCCAGCAGCCAAGGAGTAACTCTATACTACGAGCAGTACTTC. Protein: CASSQGVTLYYEQYF.

The rearrangement joins TRBV12-5 to TRBJ1-5; 7 nucleotides match TRBD1. The CDR3 has 19 amino acids. V dropped 6 bases and J dropped 7; count of bases not matched to a gene: 24. Germline V gene lookup returns CDR1 LGHNT and CDR2 FRNRAP. Written as DNA, the CDR3 is TGTGCTAGTGGCCGGACATTCCAGGGGGGCGCAGGTCAGGGCCAGCCCCAGCATTTT. Protein: CASGRTFQGGAGQGQPQHF.

The chain is built from TRBV11-2 and TRBJ2-1; D might be TRBD2 (5 bases). Germline-derived CDR1 and CDR2 are SGHAT and FQNNGV. With 3 bases removed from V and 15 bases from J, the gap between germline ends came to 24 bases. The CDR3 has 15 residues. The CDR3 sequence is CASSFTPSLLAPLFF. Here the CDR3 DNA reads TGTGCCAGCAGCTTCACACCATCCCTTCTAGCCCCTTTGTTCTTC.

V usage is TRBV5-1 and J usage is TRBJ2-7; the D is unclear. This CDR3 has 15 amino acids. V was cut by 1 base and J by 0 bases, with 11 bases left in between. CDR1 and CDR2 (germline): SGHRS, YFSETQ. The CDR3 is CASSLQEIDSYEQYF. CDR3 coding DNA: TGCGCCAGCAGCTTGCAGGAAATAGACTCCTACGAGCAGTACTTC.

V gene TRBV27 combines with J gene TRBJ2-1; the match to TRBD2 covers 8 bases. V lost 3 bases to trimming and J lost 9 bases; unmatched junction nucleotides: 13. The CDR3 consists of 16 residues. CDR1 is MNHEY and CDR2 is SMNVEV in the germline V gene (reference sequence). The CDR3 region is CASSFGGTSFGGEQFF. Written as DNA, the CDR3 is TGTGCCAGCAGTTTTGGGGGGACTAGTTTTGGGGGTGAGCAGTTCTTC.

The rearrangement uses TRBV12-5 and TRBJ2-1, with D possibly being TRBD2 (5 bases). The length of the CDR3 is 12 residues. V was clipped by 2 bases and J by 8 bases, with 7 bases between them. CDR1 is LGHNT, CDR2 FRNRAP, per germline. The CDR3 sequence is CASGLWGDEQFF. The CDR3 DNA sequence: TGTGCTAGTGGTTTGTGGGGAGATGAGCAGTTCTTC.

CDR3 region: CASSPGTKGYEQYF. The CDR3 nucleotides read TGTGCCAGCTCTCCCGGGACTAAGGGCTACGAGCAGTACTTC. The V gene is TRBV18, the J gene TRBJ2-7, with 7 bases identical to TRBD2. The V gene end was trimmed by 6 bases and the J gene end by 3 bases; junction bases not matched to a gene: 8. This CDR3 spans 14 amino acids. From germline, CDR1 is KGHSH and CDR2 LQKENI.